Following are 3 T cell receptor beta chains from one sample sequenced in a study of blood T cell repertoires in COVID-19. Using immunoSEQ multiplex PCR, the repertoire was profiled, and TCRdb retains in-frame clones only, with some absent. Among about 120,000 clones listed, 81% were seen once. Sequencing used peripheral blood. The receptors come from a human donor in a cohort sampled during active COVID-19.

The chain couples TRBV6-1 to TRBJ1-2; D unclear. The CDR3 has 14 residues. V was shortened by 2 bases and J by 3 bases, with 10 bases between the two germline ends. CDR1 is MNHNS, CDR2 SASEGT, per germline. CDR3 residues: CASSEYVQDYGYTF. In DNA form, the CDR3 reads TGTGCCAGCAGTGAATATGTCCAGGACTATGGCTACACCTTC.

This chain joins TRBV7-9 and TRBJ1-2; 8 positions match TRBD1. The CDR3 has 15 amino acids. Germline V CDR1 and CDR2: SEHNR, FQNEAQ (reference sequence). The V segment lost 4 bases and the J segment 8 bases; nucleotides outside the gene matches: 12. In DNA form, the CDR3 reads TGTGCCAGCAGCTCCTACGACAGGGGAGTATGGGGCTACACCTTC. Translating gives CASSSYDRGVWGYTF. The variable domain in full, completed from reference TRBV7-9 and TRBJ1-2, reads DTGVSQNPRHKITKRGQNVTFRCDPISEHNRLYWYRQTLGQGPEFLTYFQNEAQLEKSRLLSDRFSAERPKGSFSTLEIQRTEQGDSAMYLCASSSYDRGVWGYTFGSGTRLTVV.

This chain connects TRBV27 to TRBJ1-5; D not certain. The CDR3 totals 15 residues. The V and J ends lost 3 bases and 0 bases respectively, with 9 bases between them. CDR1 and CDR2 (germline): MNHEY, SMNVEV (reference sequence). The CDR3 DNA follows: TGTGCCAGCAGTTTCGACTCGTATAGCAATCAGCCCCAGCATTTT. This encodes CASSFDSYSNQPQHF.